This passage covers 25 T cell receptor beta chains from one sample sequenced in a study of cytomegalovirus exposure and HLA in healthy donors. In the PCR, 60 Vbeta and 13 Jbeta primers were used. Some clones are missing from TCRdb's copy, which holds only in-frame ones; the method was immunoSEQ multiplex PCR. The sample yields under 200,000 clones, 80% to 90% seen once. The sequenced sample was PBMCs. The source of these receptors is a woman aged 25 to 39 in good health and CMV-seronegative.

This clone was observed a single time. The chain has TRBV27 and TRBJ2-7, with a tentative D call TRBD1 (5 bases). Per the germline V gene, CDR1 is MNHEY and CDR2 is SMNVEV (reference sequence). With 8 bases removed from V and 0 bases from J, the gap between germline ends came to 8 bases. The CDR3 covers 12 residues. This CDR3 is CASGHNSYEQYF. CDR3 sequence (DNA): TGTGCCAGCGGACATAACTCCTACGAGCAGTACTTC.

The CDR3 sequence is CASSFGDRGGQETQYF. The CDR3 bases are TGTGCCAGCAGCTTCGGGGACAGGGGGGGCCAAGAGACCCAGTACTTC. V is TRBV5-4 and J is TRBJ2-5; 11 nucleotides agree with TRBD1. Germline V gives CDR1 SGHNT, CDR2 YYREEE (reference sequence). V dropped 2 bases and J dropped 1; count of bases not matched to a gene: 4. There are 16 residues in the CDR3.

The chain carries TRBV5-4 and TRBJ2-5; D may be TRBD1 (6 bases). This CDR3 has 13 residues. Trimming pared 2 bases from V and 5 bases from J, leaving 10 bases between. CDR1 and CDR2 (germline): SGHNT, YYREEE (reference sequence). The CDR3 is CASSFTGLETQYF. CDR3 nucleotide sequence: TGTGCCAGCAGCTTCACAGGGTTGGAGACCCAGTACTTC. Supplemented by reference TRBV5-4 and TRBJ2-5, the full variable domain reads ETGVTQSPTHLIKTRGQQVTLRCSSQSGHNTVSWYQQALGQGPQFIFQYYREEENGRGNFPPRFSGLQFPNYSSELNVNALELDDSALYLCASSFTGLETQYFGPGTRLLVL.

This clone was picked up a small number of times. The CDR3 reads CASRDVGLAPWEQFF. The DNA for the CDR3 is TGTGCCAGCAGGGACGTTGGACTGGCGCCGTGGGAGCAGTTCTTC. The J gene is TRBJ2-1, the V gene TRBV2, with a possible D match to TRBD2 (5 bases). Looked up from germline, CDR1 is SNHLY and CDR2 is FYNNEI. Trimming stripped 6 bases from V and 10 bases from J, with 22 bases between. This CDR3 spans 15 amino acids.

This chain links TRBV19 with TRBJ2-7, with a tentative D call TRBD1 (6 bases). Germline V CDR1 and CDR2: LNHDA, SQIVND (reference sequence). The CDR3 has 13 residues. The germline V and J ends were trimmed by 7 bases and 3 bases, with 13 bases remaining between them. CDR3 DNA sequence: TGTGCCAGTATGGACGGGACATTCTACGAGCAGTACTTC. This encodes CASMDGTFYEQYF.

This sequence joins TRBV5-5 and TRBJ2-1, with D possibly matching TRBD2 (5 bases). The CDR3 contains 19 residues. The ends were cut back, 4 bases at V and 4 bases at J, with 27 bases in the middle. CDR1 is SGHKS, CDR2 YYEKEE, per germline (reference sequence). The CDR3 bases are TGTGCCAGCAGCCCAGTCGTCGGGATATCGGTGGGAACGTACAATGAGCAGTTCTTC. Protein: CASSPVVGISVGTYNEQFF.

The rearrangement joins TRBV29-1 to TRBJ2-7; TRBD2 matches 9 bases. J lost 2 bases, V lost 5 bases, and 7 bases had no gene match. This CDR3 is 14 amino acids long. Germline V lookup: CDR1 SQVTM, CDR2 ANQGSEA. The CDR3 DNA reads TGCAGCGTTTTAATAGCGGGGGAGGCCTACGAGCAGTACTTC. Its translation: CSVLIAGEAYEQYF.

The chain uses TRBV19 and TRBJ1-1, with D unclear. Trimming cost V 4 bases and J 1 base, with 10 bases left between them. From germline, CDR1 is LNHDA and CDR2 SQIVND (reference sequence). CDR3 length: 14 amino acids. The CDR3 DNA reads as TGTGCCAGTAGTAATCTGGGCAGGAACACTGAAGCTTTCTTT. Translated: CASSNLGRNTEAFF.

The chain carries TRBV5-1 and TRBJ2-1, with D maybe TRBD2 (5 bases). The CDR3 has 16 amino acids. The germline V and J ends were trimmed by 0 bases and 6 bases, with 16 bases remaining between them. Germline V gene sequence: CDR1 SGHRS, CDR2 YFSETQ. The DNA of the CDR3 is TGCGCCAGCAGCTTGGGCGGTGGCGGGCGAACCAATGAGCAGTTCTTC. Translation: CASSLGGGGRTNEQFF.

This clone was detected only once. The chain couples TRBV28 to TRBJ1-6; no reliable D call. The CDR3 consists of 13 residues. Trimming left V 5 bases short and J 7 bases short, with 9 bases between. Germline V gene sequence: CDR1 MDHEN, CDR2 SYDVKM. CDR3 region: CASSPLRNSPLHF. The CDR3 DNA sequence: TGTGCCAGCAGTCCCCTGCGGAATTCACCCCTCCACTTT.

The DNA for the CDR3 is TGTGCCTGGAGTGGGTCCGGGTCTGGCTACACCTTC. Its protein product is CAWSGSGSGYTF. This rearrangement joins TRBV30 to TRBJ1-2, with D unclear. Per germline, CDR1 GTSNPN and CDR2 SVGIG (reference sequence). This CDR3 has 12 residues. V lost 1 base to trimming and J lost 7 bases, with 10 bases between them.

The chain recombines TRBV6-1 with TRBJ2-3; possible D gene TRBD2, 7 bases. The CDR3 extends over 13 amino acids. Per germline, CDR1 MNHNS and CDR2 SASEGT. Between the trimmed V and J ends, which lost 8 bases and 2 bases, there was a span of 11 bases. The CDR3 DNA is TGTGCCAGCCAGGCGGGGGCCACAGATACGCAGTATTTT. Amino acids: CASQAGATDTQYF.

The rearrangement uses TRBV4-1 and TRBJ2-1, with TRBD2 identical over 10 bases. Germline lookup yields CDR1 MGHRA and CDR2 YSYEKL. This CDR3 is built from 15 residues. V gave up 2 bases and J gave up 8 bases; unmatched junction bases: 6. Here the CDR3 reads CASSQSGLAGDEQFF. DNA for the CDR3: TGCGCCAGCAGCCAATCAGGGCTAGCGGGGGATGAGCAGTTCTTC.

In this sample, this clone turned up once. The J gene is TRBJ1-6, the V gene TRBV5-8, with D unresolved. Germline V gene lookup returns CDR1 SGHTS and CDR2 YDEGEE. With 2 bases removed from V and 1 base from J, the gap between germline ends came to 7 bases. The CDR3 loop spans 15 amino acids. The CDR3 protein is CASSFRGSYNSPLHF. CDR3 DNA: TGTGCCAGCAGCTTCAGAGGGTCCTATAATTCACCCCTCCACTTT.

In this sample, this clone turned up once. V and J are TRBV15 and TRBJ2-3; 12 bases agree with TRBD2. Trimming at V came to 4 bases and at J to 6 bases, leaving 8 bases not matched to a gene. Germline values: CDR1 LNHNV, CDR2 YYDKDF (reference sequence). The CDR3 sequence is 16 residues long. CDR3 sequence: CATSKDLAGGLDTQYF. The CDR3 DNA is TGTGCCACCAGCAAAGATCTAGCGGGAGGGCTGGATACGCAGTATTTT.

The chain recombines TRBV27 with TRBJ1-5; D might be TRBD1 (6 bases). Germline loops: CDR1 MNHEY, CDR2 SMNVEV (reference sequence). The length of the CDR3 is 14 residues. Deletions cut 3 bases from V and 5 bases from J, with 11 bases between. CDR3 DNA: TGTGCCAGCAGTTTCGGCAGGGGAGATCAGCCCCAGCATTTT. Protein sequence: CASSFGRGDQPQHF.

This rearrangement joins TRBV2 to TRBJ1-1; D is unclear. V shed 6 bases and J shed 0 bases, with 8 bases lying between them. The CDR3 spans 13 residues. The germline gives CDR1 SNHLY, CDR2 FYNNEI. Here the CDR3 DNA reads TGTGCCAGCAGCCGGTACTTGAACACTGAAGCTTTCTTT. Encoded protein: CASSRYLNTEAFF.

This clone was recorded only once. The chain is built from TRBV5-3 and TRBJ2-7; D is perhaps TRBD1 (6 bases). TRBV5-3 is noted as an ORF with a role that remains uncertain. Between the trimmed V and J ends, which lost 4 bases and 0 bases, there was a span of 8 bases. CDR3 length equals 13 residues. This CDR3 is CARSPGDSYEQYF. CDR3 bases: TGTGCCAGAAGCCCAGGGGACTCCTACGAGCAGTACTTC.

The J gene is TRBJ2-4, the V gene TRBV6-6; 7 bases align to TRBD2. The CDR3 extends over 16 amino acids. Trimming removed 2 bases from V and 5 bases from J; junction bases left unmatched: 9. CDR1 and CDR2 from the germline V gene are MNHNY and SVGAGI (reference sequence). CDR3 protein: CASSYPPGRAQNIQYF. The CDR3 DNA follows: TGTGCCAGCAGTTACCCCCCGGGGAGGGCACAAAACATTCAGTACTTC.

The chain employs TRBV7-2 and TRBJ2-3; no clear D gene. Germline V gene lookup returns CDR1 SGHTA and CDR2 FQGNSA. The V end was cut by 2 bases, the J end by 2 bases, with 2 bases between. CDR3 size: 12 residues. For the CDR3, the DNA is TGTGCCAGCAGCTTACACACAGATACGCAGTATTTT. Translation gives CASSLHTDTQYF.

The table lists this clone with a count of one. The chain uses TRBV28 and TRBJ2-2, with D hard to call. The V end lost 5 bases, the J end lost 5 bases, and 12 bases lay between the germline ends. Germline CDR1 MDHEN, CDR2 SYDVKM. The CDR3 consists of 14 residues. The CDR3: CASSPLRVTGELFF. CDR3 DNA sequence: TGTGCCAGCAGTCCGCTGCGAGTGACCGGGGAGCTGTTTTTT. Together with reference TRBV28 and TRBJ2-2, the CDR3 gives the full variable domain: DVKVTQSSRYLVKRTGEKVFLECVQDMDHENMFWYRQDPGLGLRLIYFSYDVKMKEKGDIPEGYSVSREKKERFSLILESASTNQTSMYLCASSPLRVTGELFFGEGSRLTVL.

This sequence joins TRBV28 and TRBJ1-2; TRBD1 aligns across 7 bases. V lost 3 bases and J lost 3; bases outside the gene matches: 10. This CDR3 is built from 16 residues. Germline V gene sequence: CDR1 MDHEN, CDR2 SYDVKM. CDR3 in amino acids: CASSLLMPGGYYGYTF. The DNA of the CDR3 is TGTGCCAGCAGTTTGCTAATGCCAGGGGGATACTATGGCTACACCTTC.

The V and J genes are TRBV28 and TRBJ1-4; a weak D match, TRBD1 (6 bases). This CDR3 has 15 amino acids. The germline V and J ends were trimmed by 6 bases and 8 bases, with 19 bases remaining between them. CDR1 and CDR2 from the germline V gene are MDHEN and SYDVKM. The CDR3 sequence is CASRYTGQWDEKLFF. Here the CDR3 DNA reads TGTGCCAGCAGGTATACCGGACAGTGGGACGAAAAACTGTTTTTT.

For this clone: Other nucleotide sequences in the sample specify the same CDR3. The chain combines TRBV5-1 with TRBJ2-1, with D perhaps matching TRBD1 (6 bases). V lost 0 bases to trimming and J lost 8 bases, with 12 bases between them. Germline V gene lookup returns CDR1 SGHRS and CDR2 YFSETQ. This CDR3 has 14 residues. The CDR3 DNA follows: TGCGCCAGCAGCTTGGAACTAGGGGGAGATGAGCAGTTCTTC. Translation gives CASSLELGGDEQFF.

The J gene is TRBJ2-7, the V gene TRBV19, with a tentative D call TRBD1 (6 bases). V gave up 5 bases and J gave up 7 bases, with 18 bases separating them. Germline V gene sequence: CDR1 LNHDA, CDR2 SQIVND (reference sequence). The CDR3 is 14 amino acids. The CDR3: CASSGAGTLGEQYF. Written as DNA, the CDR3 is TGTGCCAGTAGTGGGGCCGGGACACTAGGGGAGCAGTACTTC.